One sample yielded the 28 T cell receptor beta chains listed below, sequenced in a study of blood T cells in healthy people across ages. A J-beta primer mix and a sample-barcoded 5' primer were used in a second PCR of about 7 to 12 cycles. TCRdb processed the 5' RACE reads anew with MiXCR; each CDR3 protein has one entry. The sample has 550,000 to 650,000 distinct CDR3 sequences, under 30% seen once. Sequencing used blood. The receptors were gathered from a woman at least 80 years old in good health.

This clonotype was detected many times. This may stem from a read error, because a much larger clone lies one nucleotide away. V and J are TRBV29-1 and TRBJ2-7; 9 bases agree with TRBD1. The germline gives CDR1 SQVTM, CDR2 ANQGSEA. The CDR3 runs to 13 residues. V was pared by 5 bases and J by 3 bases, with 5 bases of the junction left unmatched. CDR3 region: CSVTGTGRYEQYF. CDR3 nucleotides: TGCAGCGTTACCGGGACAGGGCGCTACGAGCAGTACTTC.

This clonotype was recorded many times. This rearrangement joins TRBV7-2 to TRBJ1-1, with TRBD1 matching 7 bases. Looked up from germline, CDR1 is SGHTA and CDR2 is FQGNSA. The CDR3 loop spans 14 amino acids. Trimming removed 0 bases from V and 4 bases from J; junction bases left unmatched: 2. In nucleotides, the CDR3 is TGTGCCAGCAGCTTAGCCCCAGGGGGCACTGAAGCTTTCTTT. As protein: CASSLAPGGTEAFF.

The sample holds many counts of this clonotype. This rearrangement joins TRBV4-1 to TRBJ2-1; D is uncertain. The germline V and J ends were trimmed by 2 bases and 0 bases, with 11 bases remaining between them. CDR1 is MGHRA, CDR2 YSYEKL, per germline. There are 16 residues in the CDR3. The CDR3 spells CASSQKVDSSYNEQFF. The CDR3 DNA reads TGCGCCAGCAGCCAAAAGGTGGATAGCTCCTACAATGAGCAGTTCTTC.

Points on this clonotype: A single base separates this from a much larger clone, so it may be a read error. This rearrangement joins TRBV7-2 to TRBJ2-5; the match to TRBD2 covers 9 bases. The CDR3 extends over 16 amino acids. In germline, CDR1 is SGHTA, CDR2 FQGNSA. The CDR3 reads CAGSLAGGGAGETQYF. CDR3 coding DNA: TGTGCCGGCAGCTTAGCTGGCGGGGGGGCCGGAGAGACCCAGTACTTC.

The rearrangement uses TRBV2 and TRBJ2-5; 8 bases fit TRBD1. The CDR3 length is 14 residues. The germline gives CDR1 SNHLY, CDR2 FYNNEI. The V gene end was trimmed by 7 bases and the J gene end by 4 bases; junction bases not matched to a gene: 8. The DNA for the CDR3 is TGTGCCAGCAATGGGGCCGACAGGGGAGAGACCCAGTACTTC. It is translated as CASNGADRGETQYF.

This clonotype appeared many times. This chain uses TRBV20-1 with TRBJ1-6; no clear D gene. Trimming cost V 7 bases and J 0 bases, with 19 bases left between them. Germline V gene lookup returns CDR1 DFQATT and CDR2 SNEGSKA (reference sequence). This CDR3 is built from 17 residues. This CDR3 is CSVSGRGLSSYNSPLHF. In nucleotides, the CDR3 is TGCAGTGTTAGTGGTAGAGGGCTGAGCTCCTATAATTCACCCCTCCACTTT.

This clonotype has a single count. A junction end diverges from the germline sequence, so it may reflect a read error. This chain links TRBV2 with TRBJ1-3, with a tentative D call TRBD1 (6 bases). The CDR3 has 14 amino acids. CDR1 is SNHLY, CDR2 FYNNEI, per germline. The CDR3 DNA reads TGTGCCGGCAGCCAAGAGGGGGACGGAAACACCATATATTTT. Residues: CAGSQEGDGNTIYF.

There are many counts of this clonotype. The chain is built from TRBV15 and TRBJ2-1; 8 nucleotides agree with TRBD2. Trimming removed 3 bases from V and 9 bases from J; junction bases left unmatched: 7. The germline V gene encodes CDR1 LNHNV and CDR2 YYDKDF (reference sequence). The CDR3 length is 14 residues. CDR3 protein: CATSRDGLAGEQFF. CDR3 coding DNA: TGTGCCACCAGCAGGGACGGACTAGCCGGTGAGCAGTTCTTC.

This clonotype was counted at least ten times. The chain has TRBV7-2 and TRBJ2-2; a weak D match, TRBD1 (6 bases). The V gene lost 1 base and the J gene lost 9 bases, with 12 bases spanning the gap. The CDR3 extends over 14 amino acids. From germline, CDR1 is SGHTA and CDR2 FQGNSA. CDR3 sequence (DNA): TGTGCCAGCAGCTTAGAGAGGGGGTCACGGGAGCTGTTTTTT. Its protein product is CASSLERGSRELFF.

This clonotype has at least ten counts. This chain uses TRBV7-2 with TRBJ2-7; a possible D gene is TRBD1 (6 bases). The V gene lost 5 bases and the J gene lost 6 bases, with 14 bases spanning the gap. This CDR3 has 13 amino acids. Germline V gives CDR1 SGHTA, CDR2 FQGNSA. CDR3 in amino acids: CASSRTQGTEQYF. CDR3 DNA sequence: TGTGCCAGCAGCCGCACTCAGGGGACCGAGCAGTACTTC.

Many counts were recorded for this clonotype. In DNA, the CDR3 is TGTGCCAGCAGTTCCGGTGCTACAGGGGGCTTCAATGAGCAGTTCTTC. Its protein is CASSSGATGGFNEQFF. The gene calls are TRBV28 and TRBJ2-1, with TRBD1 identical over 9 bases. Trimming cost V 4 bases and J 6 bases; bases outside gene matches: 10. From germline, CDR1 is MDHEN and CDR2 SYDVKM. The CDR3 contains 16 residues.

The V gene is TRBV9, the J gene TRBJ1-2; 12 bases match TRBD1. V was pared by 5 bases and J by 8 bases, with 7 bases of the junction left unmatched. The germline V gene has CDR1 SGDLS and CDR2 YYNGEE. The CDR3 loop spans 14 amino acids. The CDR3 reads CASRQGQGAGGYTF. CDR3 bases: TGTGCCAGCAGGCAGGGACAGGGGGCAGGGGGCTACACCTTC. Supplemented by reference TRBV9 and TRBJ1-2, the full variable domain reads DSGVTQTPKHLITATGQRVTLRCSPRSGDLSVYWYQQSLDQGLQFLIQYYNGEERAKGNILERFSAQQFPDLHSELNLSSLELGDSALYFCASRQGQGAGGYTFGSGTRLTVV.

The table lists this clonotype with many counts. CDR3 nucleotides: TGTGCCAGCAGCCCATCGGACCGCACAGATACGCAGTATTTT. The encoded protein is CASSPSDRTDTQYF. The chain has TRBV4-2 and TRBJ2-3; D gene uncertain. The germline CDR1 and CDR2 sequences are LGHNA and YNFKEQ. V dropped 4 bases and J dropped 1 base, with 9 bases sitting between them. This CDR3 contains 14 residues.

A remark on this clonotype: A much larger clone differs from this one at a single base, so this may be a read error. This chain connects TRBV27 to TRBJ1-2, with a weak D call TRBD1 (6 bases). V was pared by 6 bases and J by 6 bases, with 14 bases between. Germline V gene lookup returns CDR1 MNHEY and CDR2 SMNVEV (reference sequence). This CDR3 contains 13 residues. The CDR3 coding sequence is TGTGCCAGCAGAGCCCAGGGGCCCCATGGCTACACCTTC. Its protein product is CASRAQGPHGYTF.

Note on this clonotype: A much more abundant neighbour one base away suggests this may be a read error. The chain recombines TRBV6-6 with TRBJ2-7; D is possibly TRBD2 (5 bases). The end of the DNA is better explained by TRBJ2-5, so the J call may be wrong. CDR1 and CDR2 (germline): MNHNY, SVGAGI (reference sequence). This CDR3 has 14 amino acids. The CDR3 nucleotides are TGTGCCAGCAGTCAGCTACGGGGAAAAGAGACCCAGTACTTC. It encodes CASSQLRGKETQYF.

This clonotype was seen more than once but under ten times. J is TRBJ2-3 and V is TRBV3-1; 10 bases are shared with TRBD2. Germline CDR1 reads LGHDT; CDR2 reads YNNKEL (reference sequence). V shed 1 base and J 5 bases; nucleotides not matched to a gene: 6. The CDR3 runs to 16 residues. This CDR3 is CASSQAASGGQDTQYF. The CDR3 nucleotides are TGTGCCAGCAGCCAAGCGGCTAGCGGGGGCCAAGATACGCAGTATTTT.

The genes are TRBV29-1 and TRBJ2-3; weak D call: TRBD1 (5 bases). Trimming took 5 bases from V and 4 from J, leaving 13 bases between them. The length of the CDR3 is 13 residues. The germline V gene has CDR1 SQVTM and CDR2 ANQGSEA. Here the CDR3 DNA reads TGCAGCGTTTTGTTAGGGGAACCAGATACGCAGTATTTT. Translation gives CSVLLGEPDTQYF.

This clonotype showed up many times. The chain has TRBV5-1 and TRBJ2-7; 9 bases match TRBD1. The CDR3 covers 14 residues. Unmatched junction bases numbered 9, after V lost 4 bases and J lost 7 bases. CDR1 and CDR2 from the germline V gene are SGHRS and YFSETQ. CDR3 sequence: CASSLGQGKREQYF. CDR3 bases: TGCGCCAGCAGCCTCGGACAGGGGAAGAGGGAGCAGTACTTC.

This clonotype was recorded many times. The V and J genes are TRBV11-2 and TRBJ2-3; D gene ambiguous. V lost 6 bases and J 0 bases, leaving 7 bases between the germline ends. This CDR3 has 13 amino acids. Germline CDR1 is SGHAT and CDR2 is FQNNGV. This chain's CDR3 is CASSVRSTDTQYF. DNA of the CDR3: TGTGCCAGCAGTGTCAGAAGCACAGATACGCAGTATTTT.

This clonotype has ten or more counts. CDR3 sequence (DNA): TGTGCCATCAGTGAGGTAGCGGAAGAGACCCAGTACTTC. It yields the protein CAISEVAEETQYF. This chain joins TRBV10-3 and TRBJ2-5, with a tentative D call TRBD2 (6 bases). The CDR3 is made up of 13 amino acids. In germline, CDR1 is ENHRY, CDR2 SYGVKD. V lost 2 bases to trimming and J lost 3 bases, with 7 bases between them.

This clonotype was found a few times. J is TRBJ1-2 and V is TRBV27, with TRBD1 matching over 8 bases. Germline V gives CDR1 MNHEY, CDR2 SMNVEV (reference sequence). With V trimmed by 5 bases and J by 2 bases, 13 bases remained unmatched. The CDR3 contains 17 residues. Written as DNA, the CDR3 is TGTGCCAGCAGTCCGATAGGGACAGGAATCTTAAACTATGGCTACACCTTC. This sequence encodes CASSPIGTGILNYGYTF.

This chain links TRBV7-9 with TRBJ2-1; 10 nucleotides agree with TRBD2. Germline V gene lookup returns CDR1 SEHNR and CDR2 FQNEAQ (reference sequence). V shed 1 base and J 2 bases; nucleotides not matched to a gene: 8. The CDR3 has 18 amino acids. CDR3 amino acids: CASSLESAGGLPYNEQFF. The CDR3 DNA is TGTGCCAGCAGCTTAGAATCAGCGGGAGGGCTACCCTACAATGAGCAGTTCTTC.

This clonotype was seen only a few times. This clone may be a read error of a much larger clone one base away. The chain links TRBV20-1 to TRBJ2-1; D gene unclear. The assigned J gene may be wrong: the sequence end matches TRBJ2-7 better. The CDR3 spans 16 residues. Germline V gene sequence: CDR1 DFQATT, CDR2 SNEGSKA (reference sequence). CDR3 loop: CSARVGGSSSYNEQYF. The CDR3 DNA reads TGCAGTGCTAGGGTTGGCGGATCAAGCTCCTACAATGAGCAGTACTTC.

This clonotype was observed at least ten times. The rearrangement joins TRBV10-3 to TRBJ2-5, with a tentative D call TRBD1 (6 bases). CDR1 and CDR2 (germline): ENHRY, SYGVKD. Trimming removed 7 bases at V and 2 bases at J, with 26 bases between. There are 18 residues in the CDR3. CDR3 in amino acids: CAIIPGTQGRTIQETQYF. The CDR3 DNA reads as TGTGCCATCATCCCCGGGACCCAGGGGAGAACCATACAAGAGACCCAGTACTTC.

As concerns this clonotype: A much larger clone lies a single base off, so this may be a read error. V and J are TRBV6-2 or TRBV6-3 and TRBJ1-4; D is unclear. CDR1 is MNHEY and CDR2 is SVGEGT in the germline V gene. CDR3 length equals 12 residues. The CDR3 loop reads CASREPREKLVF. The CDR3 DNA reads as TGTGCCAGCAGGGAACCTCGTGAAAAACTGGTTTTT.

This clonotype was recorded a few times. The V call is TRBV28, the J call TRBJ2-3; 7 bases fit TRBD1. The CDR3 is 15 amino acids. Trimming cost V 6 bases and J 2 bases; bases outside gene matches: 8. Germline CDR1 and CDR2: MDHEN and SYDVKM. CDR3 amino acids: CASSSTGTITDTQYF. In nucleotides, the CDR3 is TGTGCCAGCAGCTCGACAGGGACCATCACAGATACGCAGTATTTT.

This clonotype was picked up one time. Relative to the germline gene, one junction end is altered; a read error may explain this. The rearrangement joins TRBV14 to TRBJ2-3; tentative D call: TRBD2 (5 bases). Germline CDR1 and CDR2: SGHDN and FVKESK. The CDR3 is made up of 15 amino acids. DNA of the CDR3: TGTGCCAGCAACCAAGAGAGGGCTCCGCCGCGAACGCAGTATTTT. Residues: CASNQERAPPRTQYF.

This clonotype was seen repeatedly, ten times or more. The chain is built from TRBV15 and TRBJ2-7, with 8 nucleotides matching TRBD1. CDR3 size: 14 residues. From germline, CDR1 is LNHNV and CDR2 YYDKDF (reference sequence). Trimming at V came to 0 bases and at J to 5 bases, leaving 3 bases not matched to a gene. In DNA, the CDR3 is TGTGCCACCAGCAGAGACCCAGGGGGCGACGAGCAGTACTTC. Its translation: CATSRDPGGDEQYF.